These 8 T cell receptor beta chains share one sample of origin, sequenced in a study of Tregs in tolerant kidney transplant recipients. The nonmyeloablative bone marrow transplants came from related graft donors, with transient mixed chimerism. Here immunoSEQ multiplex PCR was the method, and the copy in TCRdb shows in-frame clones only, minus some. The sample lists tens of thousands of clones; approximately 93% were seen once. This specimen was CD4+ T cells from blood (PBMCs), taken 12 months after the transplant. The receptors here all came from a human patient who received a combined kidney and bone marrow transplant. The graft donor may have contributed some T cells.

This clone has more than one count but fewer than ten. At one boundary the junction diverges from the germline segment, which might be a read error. CDR3 loop: CASSLGGADNF. DNA of the CDR3: TGTGCCAGCAGCTTAGGGGGCGCGGATAACTTC. V and J are TRBV7-9 and TRBJ2-7; D perhaps matches TRBD1 (5 bases). The V gene's germline CDR1 is SEHNR and CDR2 FQNEAQ (reference sequence). The CDR3 sequence is 11 residues long.

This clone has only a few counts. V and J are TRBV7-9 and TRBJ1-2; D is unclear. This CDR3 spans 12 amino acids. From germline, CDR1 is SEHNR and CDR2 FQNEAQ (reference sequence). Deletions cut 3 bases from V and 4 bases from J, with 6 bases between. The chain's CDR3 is CASSFEAYGYTF. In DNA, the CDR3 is TGTGCCAGCAGCTTTGAAGCCTATGGCTACACCTTC.

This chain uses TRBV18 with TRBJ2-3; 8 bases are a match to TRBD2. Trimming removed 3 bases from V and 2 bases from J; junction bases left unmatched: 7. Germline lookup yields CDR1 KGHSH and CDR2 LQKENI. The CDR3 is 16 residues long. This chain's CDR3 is CASSPRVAGTTDTQYF. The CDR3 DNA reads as TGTGCCAGCTCACCTAGAGTAGCGGGAACCACAGATACGCAGTATTTT.

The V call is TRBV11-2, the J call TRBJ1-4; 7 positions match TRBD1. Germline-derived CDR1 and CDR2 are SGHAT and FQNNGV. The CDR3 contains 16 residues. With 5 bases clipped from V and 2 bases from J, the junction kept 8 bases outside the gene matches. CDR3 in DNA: TGTGCCAGCAGCCTGGACAGGCTGCAGACTAATGAAAAACTGTTTTTT. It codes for CASSLDRLQTNEKLFF.

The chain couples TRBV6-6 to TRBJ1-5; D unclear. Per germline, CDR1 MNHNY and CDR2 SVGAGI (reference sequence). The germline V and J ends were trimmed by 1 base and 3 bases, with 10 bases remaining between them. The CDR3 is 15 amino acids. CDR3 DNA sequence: TGTGCCAGCAGTTACTTAGCCATGCTCAATCAGCCCCAGCATTTT. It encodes CASSYLAMLNQPQHF.

CDR3: CASSLLAGATDTQYF. The CDR3 DNA follows: TGTGCCAGCAGTTTACTAGCGGGAGCGACAGATACGCAGTATTTT. The chain joins TRBV14 to TRBJ2-3; 11 nucleotides align to TRBD2. Germline V gene sequence: CDR1 SGHDN, CDR2 FVKESK. CDR3 size: 15 residues. V shed 6 bases, J shed 3 bases, and the junction held 5 bases outside the gene matches.

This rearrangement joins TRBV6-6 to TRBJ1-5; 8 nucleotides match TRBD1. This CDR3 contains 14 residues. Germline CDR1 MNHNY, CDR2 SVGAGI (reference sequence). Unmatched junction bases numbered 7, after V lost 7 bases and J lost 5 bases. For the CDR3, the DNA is TGTGCCAGCACCGGACAGGGTGGGGATCAGCCCCAGCATTTT. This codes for CASTGQGGDQPQHF.

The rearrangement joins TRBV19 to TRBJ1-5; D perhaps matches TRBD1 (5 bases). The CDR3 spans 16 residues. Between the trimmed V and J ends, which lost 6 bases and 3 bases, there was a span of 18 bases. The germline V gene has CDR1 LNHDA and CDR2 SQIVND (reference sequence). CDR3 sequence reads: CASRPREGMNNQPQHF. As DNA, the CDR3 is TGTGCCAGTAGACCGAGGGAGGGGATGAACAATCAGCCCCAGCATTTT.